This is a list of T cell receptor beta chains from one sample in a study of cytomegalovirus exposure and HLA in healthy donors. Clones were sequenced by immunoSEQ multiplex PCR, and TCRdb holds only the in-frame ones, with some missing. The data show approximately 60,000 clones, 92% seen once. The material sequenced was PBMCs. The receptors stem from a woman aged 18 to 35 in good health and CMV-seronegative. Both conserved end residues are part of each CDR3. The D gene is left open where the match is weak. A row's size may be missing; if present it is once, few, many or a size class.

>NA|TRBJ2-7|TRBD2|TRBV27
TGTGCCAGCAGTGTAGCGGGAGGCCTCGTCTACGAGCAGTACTTC
CASSVAGGLVYEQYF
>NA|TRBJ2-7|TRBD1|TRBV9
TGTGCCAGCAGCCTTCTAGAACAGGGGGAGCAGTACTTC
CASSLLEQGEQYF
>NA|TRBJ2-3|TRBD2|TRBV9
TGTGCCAGCAGCCCGTCTAGCGGGCGCACAGATACGCAGTATTTT
CASSPSSGRTDTQYF
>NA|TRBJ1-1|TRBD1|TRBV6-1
TGTGCCAGCAGTCTACAACAGGGGGGGACTGAAGCTTTCTTT
CASSLQQGGTEAFF
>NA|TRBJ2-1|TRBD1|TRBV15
TGTGCCACCAGGGACAGGGTGAGCAATGAGCAGTTCTTC
CATRDRVSNEQFF
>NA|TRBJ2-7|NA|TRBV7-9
TGTGCCAGCAGCTCGACGAGGGGGAGCCACGAGCAGTACTTC
CASSSTRGSHEQYF
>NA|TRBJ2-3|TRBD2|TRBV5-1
TGCGCCAGCAGCTTAGGACTAGCCACTTGGGGCACAGATACGCAGTATTTT
CASSLGLATWGTDTQYF
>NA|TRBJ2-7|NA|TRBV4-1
TGCGCCAGCAGCCAAGATACAGCCTTTACTTCCTACGAGCAGTACTTC
CASSQDTAFTSYEQYF
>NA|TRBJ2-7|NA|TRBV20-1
TGCAGTGCAGAAATAGTTTCCGAGCAGTACTTC
CSAEIVSEQYF
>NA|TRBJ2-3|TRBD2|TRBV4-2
TGTGCCAGCAGCCTAGGGACTAGCGGGAGGGCAGATACGCAGTATTTT
CASSLGTSGRADTQYF
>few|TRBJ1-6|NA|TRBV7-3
TGTGCCAGCAGCCCCACAGGGAGTGGTTCACCCCTCCACTTT
CASSPTGSGSPLHF
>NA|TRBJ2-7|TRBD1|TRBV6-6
TGTGCCAGCAGGGATGGACAGGGGGGGTCCTACGAGCAGTACTTC
CASRDGQGGSYEQYF
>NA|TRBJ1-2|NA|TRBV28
TGTGCCAGCAGTTTGTACTCTTTCCCAGGCGGCTACACCTTC
CASSLYSFPGGYTF
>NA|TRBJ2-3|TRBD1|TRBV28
TGTGCCAGCACCGAAGGGACAGCGATTACAGATACGCAGTATTTT
CASTEGTAITDTQYF
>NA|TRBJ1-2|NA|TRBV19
TGTGCCAGTAGTATCCTCACGGTCCAAGCTAACTATGGCTACACCTTC
CASSILTVQANYGYTF
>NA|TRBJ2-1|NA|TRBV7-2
TGTGCCAGCAGCTTATCTGGATACGGGGGCAATGAGCAGTTCTTC
CASSLSGYGGNEQFF
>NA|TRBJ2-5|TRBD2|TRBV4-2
TGTGCCAGCAGCCAAGTCCAGCGGGGGGGCCGAGAGACCCAGTACTTC
CASSQVQRGGRETQYF
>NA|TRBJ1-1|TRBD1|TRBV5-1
TGCGCCAGCAGCTCCGGGACAGGAGACACTGAAGCTTTCTTT
CASSSGTGDTEAFF
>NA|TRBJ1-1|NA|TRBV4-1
TGCGCCAGCAGCCAAGATAGGATAGGGGTGAGCACTGAAGCTTTCTTT
CASSQDRIGVSTEAFF
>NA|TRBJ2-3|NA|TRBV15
TGTGCCACCAGCATACCGACAGCCACAGATACGCAGTATTTT
CATSIPTATDTQYF
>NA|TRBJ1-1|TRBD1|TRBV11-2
TGTGCCAGCAGTAGGGACAGGGGTTTCACTGAAGCTTTCTTT
CASSRDRGFTEAFF
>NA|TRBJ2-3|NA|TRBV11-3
TGTGCCAGCAGCCACCGGCGAGCGGGCTCCCCCGGAGATACGCAGTATTTT
CASSHRRAGSPGDTQYF
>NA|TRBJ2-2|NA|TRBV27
TGTGCCAGCAGTCAAACTAGTGCGAACACCGGGGAGCTGTTTTTT
CASSQTSANTGELFF
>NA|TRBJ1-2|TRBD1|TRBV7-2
TGTGCCAGCAGCTCTCACAGGGGAATCGCCTATGGCTACACCTTC
CASSSHRGIAYGYTF
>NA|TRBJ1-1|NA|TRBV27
TGTGCCAGCAGTTATGGAGGAAAGAACACTGAAGCTTTCTTT
CASSYGGKNTEAFF
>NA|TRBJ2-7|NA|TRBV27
TGTGCCAGCAGTTCACTACCCCACCGAAGAATTCACCACGAGCAGTACTTC
CASSSLPHRRIHHEQYF
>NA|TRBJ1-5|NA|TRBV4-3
TGCGCCAGCAGCCAAGAAAGGGGTAGCAATCAGCCCCAGCATTTT
CASSQERGSNQPQHF
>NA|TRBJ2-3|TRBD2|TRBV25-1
TGTGCCAGCAGTGAGGCTAGCGGGGACACAGATACGCAGTATTTT
CASSEASGDTDTQYF
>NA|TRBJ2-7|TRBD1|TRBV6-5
TGTGCCAGCAGTTTAGGGACAGGGGGCAGCTACGAGCAGTACTTC
CASSLGTGGSYEQYF
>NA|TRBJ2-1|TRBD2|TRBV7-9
TGTGCCAGCAGCCTCACTAGCGGGGGCCCCAATGAGCAGTTCTTC
CASSLTSGGPNEQFF
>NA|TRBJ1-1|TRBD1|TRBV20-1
TGCAGTCCATCGACAGGGCTTGAAGCTTTCTTT
CSPSTGLEAFF
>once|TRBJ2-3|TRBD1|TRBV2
TGTGCCAGCAGTTGGGGACAGACCACAGATACGCAGTATTTT
CASSWGQTTDTQYF
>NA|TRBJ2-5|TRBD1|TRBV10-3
TGTGCCATCGGGGCCCGGACAGGGGAAGAGACCCAGTACTTC
CAIGARTGEETQYF
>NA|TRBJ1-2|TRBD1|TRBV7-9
TGTGCCAGCAGCTCCCCCCGGGACAGGGGACGGGGCTACACCTTC
CASSSPRDRGRGYTF
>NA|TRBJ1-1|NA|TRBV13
TGTGCCAGCAGCTCTCCCCGCTCGGGGGGCACTGAAGCTTTCTTT
CASSSPRSGGTEAFF
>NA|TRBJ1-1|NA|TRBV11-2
TGTGCCAGCAGCTTAGGGCTCAGGGGAAGCACTGAAGCTTTCTTT
CASSLGLRGSTEAFF
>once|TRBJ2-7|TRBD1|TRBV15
TGTGCCACCAGCAGAGTTCAGACAGGGGGCTGGGGCTACGAGCAGTACTTC
CATSRVQTGGWGYEQYF
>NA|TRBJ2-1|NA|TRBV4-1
TGCGCCAGCAGCCGGACTAGTGGGAGGACAGGGCTCTACAATGAGCAGTTCTTC
CASSRTSGRTGLYNEQFF
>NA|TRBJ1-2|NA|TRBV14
TGTGCCAGCAGCCAGGCTCCGGGGAATCCCTATGGCTACACCTTC
CASSQAPGNPYGYTF
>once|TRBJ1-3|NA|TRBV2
TGTGCCAGCAGTCGACCTCCTACACGCGGCCCGGGAAACACCATATATTTT
CASSRPPTRGPGNTIYF
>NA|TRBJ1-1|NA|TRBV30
TGTGCCTGGAGTGTAGGAGGGAGTGAAGCTTTCTTT
CAWSVGGSEAFF
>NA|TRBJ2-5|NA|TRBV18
TGTGCCAGCTCACCAAGCAGGGCCCAAGAGACCCAGTACTTC
CASSPSRAQETQYF
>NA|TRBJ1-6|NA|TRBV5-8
TGTGCCAGCAGCCCGGTCGGGGGAAATTCACCCCTCCACTTT
CASSPVGGNSPLHF
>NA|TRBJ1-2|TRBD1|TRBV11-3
TGTGCCAGCAGCCTAACACCGACAGGGGGCTACCTCAACTATGGCTACACCTTC
CASSLTPTGGYLNYGYTF
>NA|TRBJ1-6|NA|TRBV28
TGTGCCAGCAGTTTCGCCCACCAGGGGACGAATAATTCACCCCTCCACTTT
CASSFAHQGTNNSPLHF
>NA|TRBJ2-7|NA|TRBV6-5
TGTGCCAGCAGTTACTCGGTACAGAACTACGAGCAGTACTTC
CASSYSVQNYEQYF
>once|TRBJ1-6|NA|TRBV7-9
TGTGCCAGCAGCAAAGACAGGCCTGCTGCCAATTCACCCCTCCACTTT
CASSKDRPAANSPLHF
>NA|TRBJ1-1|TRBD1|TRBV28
TGTGCCAGCAGAGGGGGCAGAACTGAAGCTTTCTTT
CASRGGRTEAFF
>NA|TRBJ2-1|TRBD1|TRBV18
TGTGCCAGCTCACCAAGGGGACAGGGCTACAATGAGCAGTTCTTC
CASSPRGQGYNEQFF
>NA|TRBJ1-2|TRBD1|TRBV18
TGTGCCAGCTCACCAGGAGGGGGCAAAGGTGGCTACACCTTC
CASSPGGGKGGYTF
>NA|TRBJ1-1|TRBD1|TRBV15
TGTGCCACCAGCCGGGACAGGGGGCTTGGCACTGAAGCTTTCTTT
CATSRDRGLGTEAFF
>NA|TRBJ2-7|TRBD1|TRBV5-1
TGCGCCAGCAGCCCCCTGGGACAGGCCCCCCGCGAGCAGTACTTC
CASSPLGQAPREQYF
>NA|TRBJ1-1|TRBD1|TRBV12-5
TGTGCTAGTGGTTCTCAGACAGGGACTGAAGCTTTCTTT
CASGSQTGTEAFF